A selection of T cell receptor beta chains follows, all from one sample in a study of T cell changes during pregnancy in multiple sclerosis. The method was immunoSEQ multiplex PCR; TCRdb's version includes in-frame clones alone and lacks a portion of them. In the table there are 69,000 or so clones, around 92% of which are singletons. Sequencing was performed on peripheral blood, taken in the third trimester of pregnancy. These receptors came from a female donor in good health, enrolled as a control in a pregnancy study. CDR3s include the opening cysteine and the closing phenylalanine or tryptophan. D genes are given only for firm matches. Not all rows give a size; the values are once, few, many and, for expanded clones, a class.

size: once
D: TRBD1
V: TRBV11-3
CDR3: CASSVGQGFVYEQYF

size: .
D: .
V: TRBV13
CDR3: CASSLETTDTQYF

size: .
D: .
V: TRBV29-1
CDR3: CSVDVAGGQETQYF

size: .
D: .
V: TRBV28
CDR3: CASSRPGKTEAFF

size: .
D: TRBD2
V: TRBV9
CDR3: CASSPPGLAPDEQFF

size: .
D: TRBD2
V: TRBV5-1
CDR3: CASSLRGGTYEQYF

size: .
D: .
V: TRBV11-1
CDR3: CASSLVGIAYEQYF

size: .
D: TRBD1
V: TRBV18
CDR3: CASCQTGGAYNEQFF

size: .
D: .
V: TRBV28
CDR3: CASSLPDSRGFF

size: .
D: TRBD2
V: TRBV5-4
CDR3: CASSTGLAGVSQYF

size: .
D: TRBD1
V: TRBV6-1
CDR3: CASSEPPGQGLGTGELFF